This T cell receptor beta chain derives from a study of shared clonotypes between healthy human individuals. Study-level points and caveats: It was the non-shared clonotypes that had lower generation probabilities than clonotypes shared by all four donors.

The germline V gene encodes CDR1 LNHDA and CDR2 SQIVND (reference sequence). Trimming cost V 7 bases and J 5 bases, with 14 bases left between them. This CDR3 comprises 14 residues. Only CD45RO-negative cells positively selected for CCR7 counted as naive CD8 cells, so terminally differentiated effector memory CD45RA+ cells were excluded. Running of the assay took place at deep level. Sequencing was performed with immunoSEQ multiplex PCR; in TCRdb, only in-frame clones are kept and a portion is missing. The table has around 2.1 million clones, about 92% seen once. With regard to this clone: Its antigen remains unidentified.

The clonotype originates from a man aged 18 to 35 in good health. Some clones in this sample may be carry-over from other donors' samples. This rearrangement joins TRBV19 to TRBJ1-4, with D possibly TRBD1 on 5 matching bases. Sequencing input: naive CD8+ T cells from PBMCs. The CDR3 region is CASTNHRDNEKLFF. CDR3 nucleotide sequence: TGTGCCAGTACGAATCACCGGGACAATGAAAAACTGTTTTTT.